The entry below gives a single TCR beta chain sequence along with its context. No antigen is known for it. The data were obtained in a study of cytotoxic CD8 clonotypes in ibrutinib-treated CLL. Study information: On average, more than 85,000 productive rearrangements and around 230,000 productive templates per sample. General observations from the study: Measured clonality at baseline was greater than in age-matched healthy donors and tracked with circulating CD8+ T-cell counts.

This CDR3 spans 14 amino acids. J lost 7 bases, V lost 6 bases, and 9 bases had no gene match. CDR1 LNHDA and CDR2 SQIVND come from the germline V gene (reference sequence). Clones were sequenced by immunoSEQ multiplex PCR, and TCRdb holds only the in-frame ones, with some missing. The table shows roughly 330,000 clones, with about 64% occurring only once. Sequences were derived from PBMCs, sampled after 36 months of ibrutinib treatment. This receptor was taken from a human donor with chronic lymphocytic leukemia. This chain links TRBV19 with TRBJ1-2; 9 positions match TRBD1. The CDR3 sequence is CASRLVGTGRGYTF. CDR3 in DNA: TGTGCCAGTAGGCTCGTTGGGACAGGGCGTGGCTACACCTTC.